Listed below are T cell receptor beta chains from one sample, sequenced in a study of T cells after yellow fever vaccination. TCRdb redid the calling of the 5' RACE reads with MiXCR, one entry per CDR3 protein. The repertoire holds 9,500 to 15,000 distinct CDR3 sequences, roughly 6% seen once, with approximately 0.88% in the top ten. The material sequenced was PBMCs, either bulk or a sorted T-cell subset (CD4+, CD8+, memory, or dextramer-sorted; not recorded which), taken on the day of the yellow fever booster vaccination. The receptor set was obtained from a man aged 30 to 45 who received the YFV17D yellow fever vaccine. Each CDR3 is given without its conserved first and last residue. A D gene is named only where the DNA matches it firmly.

TRBJ2-7,TRBV21-1,.,ASTTGTSYEQY
TRBJ2-1,TRBV7-2,.,ASSPRPPTYNEQF
TRBJ2-1,TRBV4-2,.,ASSRGRSDNEQF
TRBJ1-5,TRBV20-1,TRBD1,SARLRDRDQPQH
TRBJ2-3,TRBV5-6,TRBD2,ASSLGPGLVDTQY
TRBJ2-5,TRBV9,.,ASSVAGLRQETQY
TRBJ1-1,TRBV18,.,ASRRTQGGDTEAF
TRBJ2-5,TRBV4-3,TRBD2,ASSQDGDGRARETQY
TRBJ2-1,TRBV5-1,TRBD2,ASSPLAGGDEQF
TRBJ1-4,TRBV20-1,TRBD1,SVPTGGVEKLF
TRBJ2-1,TRBV29-1,.,SVVWLARYNEQF
TRBJ1-1,TRBV29-1,.,SARDTEAF
TRBJ1-2,TRBV10-3,.,AIGDTSSYGYT
TRBJ1-1,TRBV19,.,ASSIGLGAGPEAF
TRBJ2-3,TRBV2,.,ASSRGVTDTQY
TRBJ2-2,TRBV6-2/TRBV6-3,TRBD2,ASSYSTSGSPGELF
TRBJ2-1,TRBV20-1,TRBD2,SARTSGAYNEQF
TRBJ1-5,TRBV20-1,TRBD1,CAAPGQGSSNQPQH
TRBJ2-1,TRBV4-3,.,ASSQVSRGVEQF
TRBJ2-1,TRBV7-3,TRBD2,ASSLNMGGTNEQF
TRBJ1-1,TRBV3-1,.,ASSQAGRNTEAF
TRBJ2-6,TRBV3-1,.,ACCQSGLTPGANVLT
TRBJ1-6,TRBV27,.,ASSFPPTTGSGNSPLH
TRBJ2-1,TRBV6-1,TRBD1,ASSISDRVGDEQF
TRBJ1-5,TRBV14,.,ASSQVRLKGRGNQPQH
TRBJ2-2,TRBV24-1,.,ATSALTTGELF
TRBJ2-4,TRBV5-3,TRBD2,ARGPVGGDSKNIQY
TRBJ2-3,TRBV4-3,.,ASSQTLHADTQY
TRBJ2-3,TRBV21-1,.,ASSFGQGTSGPDTQY
TRBJ2-3,TRBV7-2,TRBD2,ASTSGRSTDTQY
TRBJ2-3,TRBV10-3,TRBD2,AITETRSGADTQY
TRBJ2-4,TRBV5-6,.,ASSPWRAKENKNIQY
TRBJ2-6,TRBV29-1,.,SVSTGGAGANVLT
TRBJ2-3,TRBV20-1,TRBD2,SARILAGDTQY
TRBJ2-1,TRBV4-3,TRBD2,ASSRASGSLNEQF
TRBJ2-1,TRBV20-1,TRBD2,SARDGGLAGDSIEQF
TRBJ2-7,TRBV5-6,.,ASSFLGTSYEQY
TRBJ2-5,TRBV3-1,.,ASIANGREETQY
TRBJ2-6,TRBV6-2/TRBV6-3,.,ASSYRRTNGANVLT
TRBJ2-2,TRBV3-1,TRBD2,ASRLAGGNTGELF
TRBJ2-2,TRBV20-1,.,SASFARTGELF
TRBJ1-1,TRBV2,.,TCSPVNGWGGNTEAF
TRBJ2-1,TRBV27,TRBD2,ASSWREAYNEQF